Below, 14 T cell receptor beta chains from the same sample are listed, as sequenced in a study of control samples from healthy donors and cancer patients. This table comes from immunoSEQ multiplex PCR, and its TCRdb copy is limited to in-frame clones, with some not included. The sample includes roughly 26,000 clones, 75% to 85% of them seen just once. Sequencing was performed on PBMCs. All receptors derive from a man aged 60-69 years with colorectal cancer.

This chain connects TRBV11-2 to TRBJ2-3; the D is unclear. V was shortened by 0 bases and J by 2 bases, with 6 bases between the two germline ends. CDR1 and CDR2 (germline): SGHAT, FQNNGV. The CDR3 length is 14 residues. CDR3 residues: CASSLEANTDTQYF. DNA of the CDR3: TGTGCCAGCAGCTTAGAGGCCAACACAGATACGCAGTATTTT.

A single count supports this clone. The rearrangement uses TRBV5-4 and TRBJ1-4; weak D call: TRBD1 (6 bases). This CDR3 contains 14 residues. CDR1 and CDR2 (germline): SGHNT, YYREEE (reference sequence). V lost 6 bases and J 8 bases, leaving 17 bases between the germline ends. As DNA, the CDR3 is TGTGCCAGCACCCGTAATTTACAGGGAGAAAAACTGTTTTTT. Residues: CASTRNLQGEKLFF. The variable domain in full, with the rest retrieved from reference TRBV5-4 and TRBJ1-4, is ETGVTQSPTHLIKTRGQQVTLRCSSQSGHNTVSWYQQALGQGPQFIFQYYREEENGRGNFPPRFSGLQFPNYSSELNVNALELDDSALYLCASTRNLQGEKLFFGSGTQLSVL.

This chain connects TRBV11-2 to TRBJ2-7, with D possibly being TRBD1 (6 bases). The germline CDR1 and CDR2 sequences are SGHAT and FQNNGV. CDR3 size: 17 residues. V was trimmed by 0 bases and J by 5 bases, leaving 20 bases between them. In DNA form, the CDR3 reads TGTGCCAGCAGCTTAGAAGTTGTACAGGGATTAGTGCACGAGCAGTACTTC. This codes for CASSLEVVQGLVHEQYF.

This clone was recorded once. The rearrangement links TRBV5-1 to TRBJ1-1; D might be TRBD1 (5 bases). Germline CDR1 and CDR2: SGHRS and YFSETQ. The CDR3 has 12 amino acids. The V and J ends lost 4 bases and 6 bases respectively, with 10 bases between them. CDR3 sequence reads: CASSVDKAEAFF. CDR3 nucleotides: TGCGCCAGCAGCGTGGACAAGGCTGAAGCTTTCTTT.

The V gene is TRBV12-3 or TRBV12-4, the J gene TRBJ1-2; no definite D call. The V end lost 6 bases, the J end lost 2 bases, and 10 bases lay between the germline ends. This CDR3 contains 13 residues. This chain's CDR3 is CASSSDGNYGYTF. The DNA of the CDR3 is TGTGCCAGCAGCAGTGACGGGAACTATGGCTACACCTTC.

The chain has TRBV9 and TRBJ2-2, with D hard to call. Trimming removed 0 bases at V and 6 bases at J, with 6 bases between. CDR1 SGDLS and CDR2 YYNGEE come from the germline V gene. CDR3 length: 13 amino acids. CDR3 bases: TGTGCCAGCAGCGTAGGCCTGTCCGGGGAGCTGTTTTTT. It yields the protein CASSVGLSGELFF.

This clone was recorded only once. The chain couples TRBV6-5 to TRBJ1-2; 8 bases are shared with TRBD1. CDR3 length equals 15 residues. The V gene's germline CDR1 is MNHEY and CDR2 SVGAGI. J gave up 4 bases and V 6 bases, and 10 bases lay outside the gene matches. For the CDR3, the DNA is TGTGCCAGCAGAGAGGGGACAGGAATCGGCTATGGCTACACCTTC. It is translated as CASREGTGIGYGYTF.

The chain combines TRBV6-2 or TRBV6-3 with TRBJ2-5, with a possible D match to TRBD2 (5 bases). Germline lookup yields CDR1 MNHEY and CDR2 SVGEGT. Trimming removed 0 bases at V and 3 bases at J, with 11 bases between. The CDR3 spans 15 residues. CDR3 residues: CASSYSVAREETQYF. CDR3 nucleotide sequence: TGTGCCAGCAGTTACTCGGTTGCGCGGGAAGAGACCCAGTACTTC.

The chain combines TRBV14 with TRBJ1-6; unclear D gene. This CDR3 spans 16 amino acids. Trimming removed 1 base from V and 0 bases from J, with 7 bases in between. Per the germline V gene, CDR1 is SGHDN and CDR2 is FVKESK. The CDR3 bases are TGTGCCAGCAGCCAAGTTCTGGGCTCCTATAATTCACCCCTCCACTTT. The encoded protein is CASSQVLGSYNSPLHF.

The rearrangement links TRBV10-3 to TRBJ1-5; the D is unclear. The V end lost 5 bases, the J end lost 0 bases, and 8 bases lay between the germline ends. The V gene's germline CDR1 is ENHRY and CDR2 SYGVKD. CDR3 length: 14 amino acids. CDR3 coding DNA: TGTGCCATCAGTCCAACTACTAGCAATCAGCCCCAGCATTTT. Its translation: CAISPTTSNQPQHF.

The chain is built from TRBV6-5 and TRBJ1-4, with TRBD1 as a possible D gene (5 bases). Trimming removed 2 bases at V and 8 bases at J, with 12 bases between. Germline V lookup: CDR1 MNHEY, CDR2 SVGAGI. The CDR3 is made up of 14 amino acids. Here the CDR3 reads CASSYLGLKEKLFF. The DNA for the CDR3 is TGTGCCAGCAGTTACCTGGGGCTTAAGGAAAAACTGTTTTTT.

Written as DNA, the CDR3 is TGTGCCAGCAGCCGACAGGGAAGTAGTGAAAAACTGTTTTTT. Encoded protein: CASSRQGSSEKLFF. This chain joins TRBV6-5 and TRBJ1-4; TRBD1 aligns across 7 bases. From germline, CDR1 is MNHEY and CDR2 SVGAGI. The CDR3 runs to 14 residues. V shed 6 bases and J 7 bases; nucleotides not matched to a gene: 8.

This clone was detected only a few times. The chain has TRBV4-1 and TRBJ1-6; 9 nucleotides match TRBD1. The CDR3 loop spans 14 amino acids. Germline V gene data show CDR1 as MGHRA and CDR2 as YSYEKL. Trimming at V came to 3 bases and at J to 10 bases, leaving 4 bases not matched to a gene. CDR3 residues: CASSQGQGRSPLHF. The CDR3 DNA is TGCGCCAGCAGCCAGGGACAGGGAAGATCACCCCTCCACTTT.

This clone has just a few counts. This sequence joins TRBV5-8 and TRBJ1-5, with D unclear. CDR3 length: 15 amino acids. CDR1 SGHTS and CDR2 YDEGEE come from the germline V gene. V lost 4 bases and J 2 bases, leaving 13 bases between the germline ends. CDR3 nucleotide sequence: TGTGCCAGCAGCGAGGGTTTTGAGGGCAATCAGCCCCAGCATTTT. Protein sequence: CASSEGFEGNQPQHF.